The rows below give T cell receptor beta chains drawn from one sample of a study of PD-1 blockade in mismatch repair-deficient tumors. The table came from immunoSEQ multiplex PCR; TCRdb's copy has only in-frame clones and leaves some out. The data contain some 70,000 clones, around 80% of them singletons. This material consisted of peripheral blood, taken 2 weeks after starting pembrolizumab. The source of these receptors is an adult with mismatch repair-deficient cancer. Each CDR3 is given with its conserved first and last residue. The order of the fields is D gene, J gene, clone size, V gene, CDR3 protein, CDR3 DNA. D genes are given only for firm matches. Not all rows give a size; the values are once, few, many and, for expanded clones, a class.

d_call: NA
j_call: TRBJ2-7
clone_size: NA
v_call: TRBV10-3
cdr3_aa: CAIRVAETYEQYF
cdr3_nt: TGTGCCATCAGAGTAGCTGAGACCTACGAGCAGTACTTC

d_call: NA
j_call: TRBJ2-1
clone_size: NA
v_call: TRBV11-3
cdr3_aa: CASSLEIEQFF
cdr3_nt: TGTGCCAGCAGCTTAGAAATTGAGCAGTTCTTC

d_call: TRBD1
j_call: TRBJ1-4
clone_size: NA
v_call: TRBV7-9
cdr3_aa: CASSTGTGNEKLFF
cdr3_nt: TGTGCCAGCAGCACCGGGACAGGGAATGAAAAACTGTTTTTT

d_call: NA
j_call: TRBJ2-2
clone_size: NA
v_call: TRBV19
cdr3_aa: CASLDRANTGELFF
cdr3_nt: TGTGCCAGTTTGGACAGAGCGAACACCGGGGAGCTGTTTTTT

d_call: NA
j_call: TRBJ1-2
clone_size: NA
v_call: TRBV4-1
cdr3_aa: CASSQDFARVGGYTF
cdr3_nt: TGCGCCAGCAGCCAAGATTTCGCCCGGGTCGGGGGCTACACCTTC

d_call: NA
j_call: TRBJ1-1
clone_size: NA
v_call: TRBV7-2
cdr3_aa: CASSLRTAGWAFF
cdr3_nt: TGTGCCAGCAGCTTAAGGACAGCTGGGTGGGCTTTCTTT

d_call: TRBD1
j_call: TRBJ1-1
clone_size: NA
v_call: TRBV5-6
cdr3_aa: CASSLDRSGGYNTEAFF
cdr3_nt: TGTGCCAGCAGCTTGGATAGGTCAGGGGGCTACAACACTGAAGCTTTCTTT

d_call: NA
j_call: TRBJ2-3
clone_size: NA
v_call: TRBV27
cdr3_aa: CASSYTGLGDTQYF
cdr3_nt: TGTGCCAGCAGTTACACTGGGTTAGGAGATACGCAGTATTTT

d_call: NA
j_call: TRBJ1-5
clone_size: NA
v_call: TRBV4-3
cdr3_aa: CASSQDSWGPGPQHF
cdr3_nt: TGCGCCAGCAGCCAAGATTCGTGGGGGCCTGGGCCCCAGCATTTT

d_call: NA
j_call: TRBJ2-6
clone_size: NA
v_call: TRBV2
cdr3_aa: CASSETGGAGANVLTF
cdr3_nt: TGTGCCAGCAGTGAGACGGGGGGCGCTGGGGCCAACGTCCTGACTTTC

d_call: NA
j_call: TRBJ1-1
clone_size: few
v_call: TRBV2
cdr3_aa: CASRVTGMDGAFF
cdr3_nt: TGTGCCAGCAGGGTTACAGGGATGGATGGAGCTTTCTTT

d_call: NA
j_call: TRBJ1-1
clone_size: NA
v_call: TRBV11-3
cdr3_aa: CASSLMKGPLNTEAFF
cdr3_nt: TGTGCCAGCAGCTTAATGAAAGGACCGCTGAACACTGAAGCTTTCTTT

d_call: NA
j_call: TRBJ2-2
clone_size: few
v_call: TRBV5-5
cdr3_aa: CASSPEGRELFF
cdr3_nt: TGTGCCAGCAGCCCTGAGGGCCGGGAGCTGTTTTTT

d_call: NA
j_call: TRBJ2-3
clone_size: NA
v_call: TRBV5-4
cdr3_aa: CASGRIVGADTTSTDTQYF
cdr3_nt: TGTGCCAGCGGACGAATCGTAGGGGCGGATACAACTAGCACAGATACGCAGTATTTT

d_call: TRBD2
j_call: TRBJ2-2
clone_size: NA
v_call: TRBV25-1
cdr3_aa: CASSEGREVTGELFF
cdr3_nt: TGTGCCAGCAGTGAAGGACGGGAGGTCACCGGGGAGCTGTTTTTT

d_call: TRBD1
j_call: TRBJ1-2
clone_size: NA
v_call: TRBV5-4
cdr3_aa: CASSRRGQGKFNGYTF
cdr3_nt: TGTGCCAGCAGCAGGAGGGGACAGGGAAAGTTTAATGGCTACACCTTC

d_call: TRBD2
j_call: TRBJ2-2
clone_size: NA
v_call: TRBV30
cdr3_aa: CAFLRREVTGELFF
cdr3_nt: TGTGCCTTCCTTCGGCGGGAGGTGACCGGGGAGCTGTTTTTT

d_call: NA
j_call: TRBJ1-3
clone_size: NA
v_call: TRBV19
cdr3_aa: CASSIAYRLAGNTIYF
cdr3_nt: TGTGCCAGTAGTATCGCATACAGACTTGCTGGAAACACCATATATTTT

d_call: NA
j_call: TRBJ1-2
clone_size: NA
v_call: TRBV9
cdr3_aa: CASSSTANQRGGYTF
cdr3_nt: TGTGCCAGCAGCTCGACGGCCAACCAAAGGGGTGGCTACACCTTC

d_call: TRBD2
j_call: TRBJ2-2
clone_size: NA
v_call: TRBV5-4
cdr3_aa: CASSTRLAGATGELFF
cdr3_nt: TGTGCCAGCAGCACCCGACTAGCGGGAGCCACCGGGGAGCTGTTTTTT

d_call: NA
j_call: TRBJ2-7
clone_size: NA
v_call: TRBV15
cdr3_aa: CATSRDKRGAYEQYF
cdr3_nt: TGTGCCACCAGCAGAGATAAACGAGGAGCCTACGAGCAGTACTTC

d_call: NA
j_call: TRBJ1-2
clone_size: NA
v_call: TRBV10-2
cdr3_aa: CASRTDSYGYTF
cdr3_nt: TGCGCCAGCAGGACGGATAGTTATGGCTACACCTTC

d_call: NA
j_call: TRBJ2-7
clone_size: NA
v_call: TRBV5-1
cdr3_aa: CASSLDRDRIYEQYF
cdr3_nt: TGCGCCAGCAGCTTGGATCGAGACAGAATCTACGAGCAGTACTTC

d_call: NA
j_call: TRBJ2-1
clone_size: NA
v_call: TRBV15
cdr3_aa: CATSSRAFSVFF
cdr3_nt: TGTGCCACCAGCAGCCGGGCCTTCAGTGTGTTCTTC

d_call: NA
j_call: TRBJ1-1
clone_size: once
v_call: TRBV25-1
cdr3_aa: CASSGTQGVGTEAFF
cdr3_nt: TGTGCCAGCAGTGGAACACAGGGAGTGGGCACTGAAGCTTTCTTT

d_call: TRBD1
j_call: TRBJ1-2
clone_size: NA
v_call: TRBV7-2
cdr3_aa: CASSLGRGANYGYTF
cdr3_nt: TGTGCCAGCAGCTTAGGCAGGGGGGCTAACTATGGCTACACCTTC

d_call: TRBD2
j_call: TRBJ2-5
clone_size: NA
v_call: TRBV7-9
cdr3_aa: CASSSTSGQETQYF
cdr3_nt: TGTGCCAGCAGCTCGACTAGCGGACAAGAGACCCAGTACTTC

d_call: NA
j_call: TRBJ1-2
clone_size: once
v_call: TRBV20-1
cdr3_aa: CSAIQVPGYTF
cdr3_nt: TGCAGTGCGATACAGGTCCCCGGCTACACCTTC

d_call: NA
j_call: TRBJ1-3
clone_size: NA
v_call: TRBV11-2
cdr3_aa: CASSLEAGPGNTIYF
cdr3_nt: TGTGCCAGCAGCTTAGAAGCAGGACCGGGAAACACCATATATTTT

d_call: NA
j_call: TRBJ2-7
clone_size: NA
v_call: TRBV5-1
cdr3_aa: CASSRGTQEQYF
cdr3_nt: TGCGCCAGCAGTCGGGGCACTCAGGAGCAGTACTTC

d_call: NA
j_call: TRBJ2-3
clone_size: NA
v_call: TRBV19
cdr3_aa: CASEIRVDTDTQYF
cdr3_nt: TGTGCCAGTGAGATCAGGGTTGACACAGATACGCAGTATTTT

d_call: NA
j_call: TRBJ2-7
clone_size: NA
v_call: TRBV28
cdr3_aa: CASSFSWTESSYEQYF
cdr3_nt: TGTGCCAGCAGTTTTTCATGGACGGAGAGCTCCTACGAGCAGTACTTC

d_call: NA
j_call: TRBJ2-5
clone_size: NA
v_call: TRBV19
cdr3_aa: CASSIAGETQYF
cdr3_nt: TGTGCCAGTAGTATAGCAGGAGAGACCCAGTACTTC

d_call: TRBD2
j_call: TRBJ2-3
clone_size: NA
v_call: TRBV7-6
cdr3_aa: CASSLALDVGGGTQYF
cdr3_nt: TGTGCCAGCAGCTTAGCGCTTGACGTGGGGGGAGGGACGCAGTATTTT

d_call: NA
j_call: TRBJ2-7
clone_size: NA
v_call: TRBV7-2
cdr3_aa: CASSSTGWEQYF
cdr3_nt: TGTGCCAGCAGCTCAACAGGGTGGGAGCAGTACTTC

d_call: NA
j_call: TRBJ2-1
clone_size: NA
v_call: TRBV5-1
cdr3_aa: CASSLGLTSSYNEQFF
cdr3_nt: TGCGCCAGCAGCTTGGGGCTGACGAGCTCCTACAATGAGCAGTTCTTC

d_call: NA
j_call: TRBJ1-5
clone_size: NA
v_call: TRBV19
cdr3_aa: CASSVSRQPQHF
cdr3_nt: TGTGCCAGTAGTGTTTCGCGGCAGCCCCAGCATTTT

d_call: TRBD2
j_call: TRBJ2-7
clone_size: few
v_call: TRBV4-2
cdr3_aa: CASSQDWGRAGDQPSSYEQYF
cdr3_nt: TGTGCCAGCAGCCAAGATTGGGGCCGGGCGGGAGATCAACCGAGTTCCTACGAGCAGTACTTC

d_call: NA
j_call: TRBJ1-5
clone_size: NA
v_call: TRBV25-1
cdr3_aa: CASSEFRLGSNQPQHF
cdr3_nt: TGTGCCAGCAGTGAATTTAGACTAGGATCTAATCAGCCCCAGCATTTT

d_call: TRBD2
j_call: TRBJ2-1
clone_size: NA
v_call: TRBV5-6
cdr3_aa: CASSRRASGSNAYNEQFF
cdr3_nt: TGTGCCAGCAGCCGACGGGCTAGCGGGAGTAACGCCTACAATGAGCAGTTCTTC

d_call: NA
j_call: TRBJ2-7
clone_size: NA
v_call: TRBV12-5
cdr3_aa: CASGGSSYEQYF
cdr3_nt: TGTGCAAGTGGGGGTTCCTCCTACGAGCAGTACTTC

d_call: NA
j_call: TRBJ2-3
clone_size: once
v_call: TRBV7-9
cdr3_aa: CASSLPGVTDTQYF
cdr3_nt: TGTGCCAGCAGCCTGCCTGGAGTCACAGATACGCAGTATTTT

d_call: TRBD1
j_call: TRBJ1-4
clone_size: NA
v_call: TRBV5-6
cdr3_aa: CASSSESQGAIEKLFF
cdr3_nt: TGTGCCAGCAGCTCGGAATCACAGGGGGCAATTGAAAAACTGTTTTTT

d_call: NA
j_call: TRBJ1-2
clone_size: few
v_call: TRBV2
cdr3_aa: CASSGDGYGYTF
cdr3_nt: TGTGCCAGCAGTGGGGACGGCTATGGCTACACCTTC

d_call: NA
j_call: TRBJ2-2
clone_size: few
v_call: TRBV19
cdr3_aa: CASRAGELFF
cdr3_nt: TGTGCCAGTAGGGCCGGGGAGCTGTTTTTT

d_call: NA
j_call: TRBJ1-2
clone_size: medium-sized
v_call: TRBV19
cdr3_aa: CASSIRGHLSNYGYTF
cdr3_nt: TGTGCCAGTAGTATCCGAGGACACCTTTCTAACTATGGCTACACCTTC

d_call: NA
j_call: TRBJ2-4
clone_size: few
v_call: TRBV5-6
cdr3_aa: CASSLGQKQNIQYF
cdr3_nt: TGTGCCAGCAGCTTGGGCCAGAAGCAAAACATTCAGTACTTC

d_call: NA
j_call: TRBJ1-2
clone_size: few
v_call: TRBV4-1
cdr3_aa: CASSQDNPTNYGYTF
cdr3_nt: TGCGCCAGCAGCCAAGATAATCCGACTAACTATGGCTACACCTTC

d_call: TRBD2
j_call: TRBJ2-1
clone_size: NA
v_call: TRBV7-9
cdr3_aa: CASSPRVSGSQNEQFF
cdr3_nt: TGTGCCAGCAGCCCCAGGGTTAGCGGGAGCCAAAATGAGCAGTTCTTC

d_call: TRBD2
j_call: TRBJ2-5
clone_size: NA
v_call: TRBV5-1
cdr3_aa: CASSSGLAGVGQETQYF
cdr3_nt: TGCGCCAGCAGCTCCGGACTAGCGGGAGTTGGCCAAGAGACCCAGTACTTC

d_call: NA
j_call: TRBJ2-7
clone_size: NA
v_call: TRBV6-5
cdr3_aa: CASSSGAEYYEQYF
cdr3_nt: TGTGCCAGCAGCTCCGGGGCTGAATACTACGAGCAGTACTTC

d_call: NA
j_call: TRBJ2-7
clone_size: many
v_call: TRBV9
cdr3_aa: CASSARGRDEQYF
cdr3_nt: TGTGCCAGCAGCGCGCGGGGGCGCGACGAGCAGTACTTC

d_call: TRBD2
j_call: TRBJ2-3
clone_size: NA
v_call: TRBV11-3
cdr3_aa: CASTRRLAVGVDTQYF
cdr3_nt: TGTGCCAGCACCAGAAGGCTAGCGGTCGGGGTGGATACGCAGTATTTT

d_call: NA
j_call: TRBJ1-5
clone_size: NA
v_call: TRBV6-5
cdr3_aa: CASSKSSNQPQHF
cdr3_nt: TGTGCCAGCAGCAAATCGAGCAATCAGCCCCAGCATTTT

d_call: NA
j_call: TRBJ2-7
clone_size: once
v_call: TRBV11-2
cdr3_aa: CASSLRAGGKASDEQYF
cdr3_nt: TGTGCCAGCAGCTTACGAGCAGGGGGGAAAGCTAGCGACGAGCAGTACTTC

d_call: TRBD1
j_call: TRBJ2-7
clone_size: NA
v_call: TRBV5-6
cdr3_aa: CASSLLTGGGYEQYF
cdr3_nt: TGTGCCAGCAGCTTGCTGACAGGGGGAGGATACGAGCAGTACTTC

d_call: TRBD2
j_call: TRBJ2-1
clone_size: NA
v_call: TRBV29-1
cdr3_aa: CSVDLRASGYSSYNEQFF
cdr3_nt: TGCAGCGTTGACCTTAGAGCTAGCGGGTATAGCTCCTACAATGAGCAGTTCTTC

d_call: NA
j_call: TRBJ2-7
clone_size: NA
v_call: TRBV18
cdr3_aa: CASSGIAAYEQYF
cdr3_nt: TGTGCCAGCTCGGGGATAGCAGCCTACGAGCAGTACTTC

d_call: TRBD2
j_call: TRBJ2-7
clone_size: NA
v_call: TRBV5-4
cdr3_aa: CASGLLAENYEQYF
cdr3_nt: TGTGCCAGCGGATTACTAGCGGAGAACTACGAGCAGTACTTC